This TCR beta chain came from a study of T cells in localized non-small cell lung cancer. This CDR3 is 14 amino acids long. Germline values: CDR1 GTSNPN, CDR2 SVGIG (reference sequence). J lost 0 bases, V lost 7 bases, and 6 bases had no gene match. Repertoires were generated with immunoSEQ multiplex PCR, while TCRdb's copy carries only in-frame clones and drops some. The table records tens of thousands of clones, 91% of them present only once. Specimen: peripheral blood mononuclear cells, collected before any cancer treatment. The sequence came from a female donor aged 60 or older with stage II lung adenocarcinoma. The chain combines TRBV30 with TRBJ2-1, with 7 bases that match TRBD2. The CDR3 DNA reads as TGTGCCTCGCTAGCGGCCGGCTCCTACAATGAGCAGTTCTTC. Translated, it gives CASLAAGSYNEQFF.